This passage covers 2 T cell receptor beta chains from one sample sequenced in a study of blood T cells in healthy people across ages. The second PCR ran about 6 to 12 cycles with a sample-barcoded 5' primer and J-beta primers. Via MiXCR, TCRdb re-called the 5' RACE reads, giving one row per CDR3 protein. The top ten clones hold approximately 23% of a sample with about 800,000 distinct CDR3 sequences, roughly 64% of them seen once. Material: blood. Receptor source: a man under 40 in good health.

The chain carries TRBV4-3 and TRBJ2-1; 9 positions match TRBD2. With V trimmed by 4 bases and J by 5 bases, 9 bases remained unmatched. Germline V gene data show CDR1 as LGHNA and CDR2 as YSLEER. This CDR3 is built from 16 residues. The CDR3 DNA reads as TGCGCCAGCAGCCGCATGATAGCGGGAGTCAACAATGAGCAGTTCTTC. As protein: CASSRMIAGVNNEQFF.

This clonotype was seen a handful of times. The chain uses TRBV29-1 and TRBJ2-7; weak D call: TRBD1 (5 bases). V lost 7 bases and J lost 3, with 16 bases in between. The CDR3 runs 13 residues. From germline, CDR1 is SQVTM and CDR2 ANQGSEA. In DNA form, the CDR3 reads TGCAGCGCTTCAAAACAGGAAGGCTACGAGCAGTACTTC. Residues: CSASKQEGYEQYF.